The 6 T cell receptor beta chains below were found in one sample sequenced in a study of response to subunit inactivated influenza vaccine. Each CDR3 protein is one row after TCRdb ran MiXCR on the RT-PCR reads. Among some 480,000 distinct CDR3 sequences, roughly 11% were seen once, and the ten largest hold about 12%. Here the sequenced sample was PBMCs from blood, taken roughly 46 days after vaccination. The receptors shown here come from a man aged 50 to 59 who received an inactivated influenza vaccine.

This clonotype was seen repeatedly, ten times or more. The rearrangement joins TRBV5-1 to TRBJ1-2, with 8 bases fitting TRBD1. In germline, CDR1 is SGHRS, CDR2 YFSETQ. Trimming at V came to 2 bases and at J to 2 bases, leaving 5 bases not matched to a gene. CDR3 length: 15 residues. The CDR3 here is CASSFRTGTNYGYTF. Here the CDR3 DNA reads TGCGCCAGCAGCTTTCGGACAGGGACAAACTATGGCTACACCTTC.

This clonotype was seen a few times. The chain employs TRBV20-1 and TRBJ2-5, with 10 positions matching TRBD2. CDR3 length: 13 amino acids. The germline V gene encodes CDR1 DFQATT and CDR2 SNEGSKA (reference sequence). With 5 bases clipped from V and 5 bases from J, the junction kept 5 bases outside the gene matches. The CDR3 DNA sequence: TGCAGTGCTCAGCGGGAGGGCCGGGAGACCCAGTACTTC. Its translation is CSAQREGRETQYF.

This clonotype was seen a handful of times. The chain recombines TRBV3-1 with TRBJ2-1, with D tentatively TRBD1 (5 bases). The CDR3 length is 15 residues. V lost 1 base, J lost 9 bases, and 16 bases lay in between. CDR1 LGHDT and CDR2 YNNKEL come from the germline V gene (reference sequence). The CDR3 sequence: CASSQAISGYPEQFF. For the CDR3, the DNA is TGTGCCAGCAGCCAAGCGATTTCAGGGTATCCTGAGCAGTTCTTC.

This clonotype was picked up many times. The chain uses TRBV5-1 and TRBJ1-1, with D unresolved. Trimming pared 7 bases from V and 4 bases from J, leaving 11 bases between. This CDR3 region has 12 residues. CDR1 and CDR2 (germline): SGHRS, YFSETQ. CDR3 sequence reads: CASRLGGTEAFF. The CDR3 DNA reads TGCGCCAGCCGTCTCGGAGGCACTGAAGCTTTCTTT.

The sample holds a few counts of this clonotype. The chain joins TRBV5-1 to TRBJ2-1; TRBD1 might be the D (6 bases). Germline CDR1 is SGHRS and CDR2 is YFSETQ. This CDR3 is built from 14 residues. V was pared by 4 bases and J by 9 bases, with 17 bases between. CDR3 amino acids: CASSQGTTAGEQFF. CDR3 sequence (DNA): TGCGCCAGCAGCCAGGGGACCACCGCGGGTGAGCAGTTCTTC.

This clonotype was seen a few times. The chain uses TRBV7-2 and TRBJ2-3; 13 bases match TRBD2. Trimming took 3 bases from V and 2 from J; bases not matched to a gene: 2. The CDR3 consists of 16 residues. Germline values: CDR1 SGHTA, CDR2 FQGNSA. CDR3 residues: CASSFTSGGATDTQYF. In DNA form, the CDR3 reads TGTGCCAGCAGCTTCACTAGCGGGGGGGCCACAGATACGCAGTATTTT.